The source of this TCR beta chain is a study of regulatory T cells in long-lasting Graves disease. General observations from the study: Persistent disease preferred TRBV28, TRBJ1-2 and TRBJ2-5. Lower TCR diversity was seen in persistent Graves' patients than in newly diagnosed ones. Peripheral blood alone, not thyroid tissue, underwent study.

Arm-PCR with iRepertoire HTBI primers amplified the CDR3 regions for these TCR beta libraries. TCRdb recomputed calls from the multiplex PCR reads with MiXCR, one row per CDR3 protein. In the table there are approximately 230,000 distinct CDR3 sequences, about a sixth of which are singletons. Sample time point: newly diagnosed GD, antithyroid drugs for less than 3 months. Researchers made the TCR library from RNA that was extracted from PBMCs. EDTA tubes collected roughly 9 milliliters of peripheral blood. V lost 0 bases and J lost 7, with 9 bases in between. CDR3 length: 12 amino acids. The V gene's germline CDR1 is GTSNPN and CDR2 SVGIG (reference sequence). This clonotype was seen repeatedly, ten times or more. Its antigen is not known.

V is TRBV30 and J is TRBJ1-2, with D maybe TRBD1 (5 bases). The sample here was peripheral blood mononuclear cells (PBMCs), taken at new diagnosis, from a patient treated with antithyroid drugs. The clonotype comes from a female donor with Graves disease. CDR3 sequence reads: CAWSVGDGGYTF. For the CDR3, the DNA is TGTGCCTGGAGTGTAGGGGATGGTGGCTACACCTTC.